The clone carrying this T cell receptor beta chain was picked up a small number of times. The data were taken from a study of T cells in narcolepsy. Trimming pared 10 bases from V and 2 bases from J, leaving 12 bases between. Germline V gene lookup returns CDR1 LNHDA and CDR2 SQIVND (reference sequence). The CDR3 loop spans 13 amino acids. Assay: immunoSEQ multiplex PCR; the TCRdb copy retains only in-frame clones and omits some. The sample yields about 40,000 clones, over 75% seen once. The genes are TRBV19 and TRBJ1-3, with D possibly being TRBD1 (5 bases). This clonotype was sampled from a human donor with narcolepsy. Sample: CD45RA- memory CD4+ T cells from PBMCs. The DNA of the CDR3 is TGTGCCACGCGGAGGGACCCTGGAAACACCATATATTTT. It is translated as CATRRDPGNTIYF.